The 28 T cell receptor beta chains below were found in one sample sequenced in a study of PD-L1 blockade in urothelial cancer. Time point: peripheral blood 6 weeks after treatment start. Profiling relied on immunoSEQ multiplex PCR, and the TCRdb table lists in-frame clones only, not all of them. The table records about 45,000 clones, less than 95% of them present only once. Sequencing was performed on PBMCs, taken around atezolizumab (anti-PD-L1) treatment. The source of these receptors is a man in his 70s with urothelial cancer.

CDR3 DNA: TGTGCCAGCAGCACCCAAGCGGGAGCCGACACCGGGGAGCTGTTTTTT. It specifies CASSTQAGADTGELFF. V is TRBV9 and J is TRBJ2-2, with TRBD2 matching over 8 bases. Germline V CDR1 and CDR2: SGDLS, YYNGEE. This CDR3 region has 16 residues. V was clipped by 4 bases and J by 3 bases; unmatched bases: 8.

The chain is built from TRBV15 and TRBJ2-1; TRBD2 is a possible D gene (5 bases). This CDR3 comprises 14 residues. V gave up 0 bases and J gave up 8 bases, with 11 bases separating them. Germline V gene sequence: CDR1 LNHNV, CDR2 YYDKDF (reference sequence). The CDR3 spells CATSREAREHEQFF. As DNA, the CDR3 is TGTGCCACCAGCAGAGAAGCGAGGGAGCATGAGCAGTTCTTC. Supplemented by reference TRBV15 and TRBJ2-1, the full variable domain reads DAMVIQNPRYQVTQFGKPVTLSCSQTLNHNVMYWYQQKSSQAPKLLFHYYDKDFNNEADTPDNFQSRRPNTSFCFLDIRSPGLGDTAMYLCATSREAREHEQFFGPGTRLTVL.

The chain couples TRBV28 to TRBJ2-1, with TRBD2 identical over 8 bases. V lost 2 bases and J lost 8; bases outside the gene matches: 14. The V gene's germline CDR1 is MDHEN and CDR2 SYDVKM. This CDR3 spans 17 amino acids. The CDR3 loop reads CASSLVRGGQVPDEQFF. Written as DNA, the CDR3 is TGTGCCAGCAGTTTAGTTCGGGGGGGTCAGGTTCCCGATGAGCAGTTCTTC.

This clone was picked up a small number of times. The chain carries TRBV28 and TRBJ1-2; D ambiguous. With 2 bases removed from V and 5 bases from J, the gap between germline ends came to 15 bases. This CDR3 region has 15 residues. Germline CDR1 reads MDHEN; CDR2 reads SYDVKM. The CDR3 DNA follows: TGTGCCAGCAGTTTAAGTGGCATCTCGTTTTATGGCTACACCTTC. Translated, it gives CASSLSGISFYGYTF.

CDR3 protein: CASSLSAGVHEQFF. The CDR3 DNA sequence: TGTGCCAGCAGCTTATCGGCAGGGGTCCATGAGCAGTTCTTC. The chain is built from TRBV7-3 and TRBJ2-1, with D possibly TRBD1 on 6 matching bases. The length of the CDR3 is 14 residues. The germline gives CDR1 SGHTA, CDR2 FQGTGA. Trimming cost V 2 bases and J 8 bases, with 13 bases left between them.

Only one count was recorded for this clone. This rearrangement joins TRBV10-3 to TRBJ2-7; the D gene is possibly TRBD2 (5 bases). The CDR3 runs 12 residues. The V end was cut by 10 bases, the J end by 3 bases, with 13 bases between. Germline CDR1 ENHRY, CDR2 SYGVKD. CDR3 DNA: TGTGCCACCCACGAGGGAAGCTACGAGCAGTACTTC. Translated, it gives CATHEGSYEQYF.

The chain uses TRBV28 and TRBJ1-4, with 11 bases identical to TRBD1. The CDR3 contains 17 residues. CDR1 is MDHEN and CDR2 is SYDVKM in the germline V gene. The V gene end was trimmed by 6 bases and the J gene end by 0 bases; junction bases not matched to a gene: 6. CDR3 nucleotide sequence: TGTGCCAGCAGGGGGACAGGGGGACGGGCAACTAATGAAAAACTGTTTTTT. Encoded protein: CASRGTGGRATNEKLFF. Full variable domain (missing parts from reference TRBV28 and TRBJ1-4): DVKVTQSSRYLVKRTGEKVFLECVQDMDHENMFWYRQDPGLGLRLIYFSYDVKMKEKGDIPEGYSVSREKKERFSLILESASTNQTSMYLCASRGTGGRATNEKLFFGSGTQLSVL.

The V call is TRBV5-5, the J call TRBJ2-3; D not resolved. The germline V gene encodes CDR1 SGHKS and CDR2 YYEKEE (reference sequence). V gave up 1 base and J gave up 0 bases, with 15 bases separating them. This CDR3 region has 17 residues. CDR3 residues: CASSLRIGKPSTDTQYF. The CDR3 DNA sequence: TGTGCCAGCAGCTTGCGAATCGGTAAACCTAGCACAGATACGCAGTATTTT. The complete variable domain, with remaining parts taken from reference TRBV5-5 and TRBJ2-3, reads DAGVTQSPTHLIKTRGQQVTLRCSPISGHKSVSWYQQVLGQGPQFIFQYYEKEERGRGNFPDRFSARQFPNYSSELNVNALLLGDSALYLCASSLRIGKPSTDTQYFGPGTRLTVL.

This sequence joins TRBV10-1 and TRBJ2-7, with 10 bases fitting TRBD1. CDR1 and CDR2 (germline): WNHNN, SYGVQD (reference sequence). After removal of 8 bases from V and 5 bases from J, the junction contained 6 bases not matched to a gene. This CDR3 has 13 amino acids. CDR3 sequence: CASSGQGLDEQYF. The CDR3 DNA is TGCGCCAGCTCGGGACAGGGGCTTGACGAGCAGTACTTC.

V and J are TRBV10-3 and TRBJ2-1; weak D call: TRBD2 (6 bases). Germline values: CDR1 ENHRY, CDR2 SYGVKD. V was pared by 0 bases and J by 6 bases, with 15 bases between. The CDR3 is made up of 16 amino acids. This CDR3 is CAISESGGFFGNEQFF. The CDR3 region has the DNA TGTGCCATCAGTGAGTCGGGGGGTTTCTTTGGCAATGAGCAGTTCTTC.

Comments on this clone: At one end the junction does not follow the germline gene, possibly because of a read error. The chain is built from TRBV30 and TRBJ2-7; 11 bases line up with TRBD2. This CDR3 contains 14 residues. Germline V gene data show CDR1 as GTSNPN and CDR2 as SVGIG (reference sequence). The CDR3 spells CAWSAGTSGTAHHF. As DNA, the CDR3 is TGTGCCTGGAGCGCCGGGACTAGCGGCACAGCGCACCACTTC.

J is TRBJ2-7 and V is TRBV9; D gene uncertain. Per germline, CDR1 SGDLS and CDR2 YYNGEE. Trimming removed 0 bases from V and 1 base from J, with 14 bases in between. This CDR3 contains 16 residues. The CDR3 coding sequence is TGTGCCAGCAGCGTAGAGGTCAGCGCTCAGTCCTACGAGCAGTACTTC. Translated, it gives CASSVEVSAQSYEQYF.

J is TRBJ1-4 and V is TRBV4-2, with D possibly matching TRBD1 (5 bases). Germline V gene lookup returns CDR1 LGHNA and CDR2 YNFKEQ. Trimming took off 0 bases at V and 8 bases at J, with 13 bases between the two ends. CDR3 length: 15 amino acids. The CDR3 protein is CASSQEGGVLEKLFF. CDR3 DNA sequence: TGTGCCAGCAGCCAAGAGGGGGGGGTACTCGAAAAACTGTTTTTT.

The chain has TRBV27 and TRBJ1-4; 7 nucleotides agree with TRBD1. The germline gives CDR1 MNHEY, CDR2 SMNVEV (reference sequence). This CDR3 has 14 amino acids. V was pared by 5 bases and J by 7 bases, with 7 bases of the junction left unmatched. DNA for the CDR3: TGTGCCAGCAGTCTCCGACAGGGCGGTGAAAAACTGTTTTTT. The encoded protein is CASSLRQGGEKLFF. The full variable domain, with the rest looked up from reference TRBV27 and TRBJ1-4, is EAQVTQNPRYLITVTGKKLTVTCSQNMNHEYMSWYRQDPGLGLRQIYYSMNVEVTDKGDVPEGYKVSRKEKRNFPLILESPSPNQTSLYFCASSLRQGGEKLFFGSGTQLSVL.

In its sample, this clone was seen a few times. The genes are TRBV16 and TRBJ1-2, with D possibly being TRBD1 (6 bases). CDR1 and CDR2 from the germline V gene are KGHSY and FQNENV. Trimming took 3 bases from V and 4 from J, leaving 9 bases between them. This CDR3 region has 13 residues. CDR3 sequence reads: CASSQDSSYGYTF. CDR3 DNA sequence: TGTGCCAGCAGCCAGGACAGTTCCTATGGCTACACCTTC.

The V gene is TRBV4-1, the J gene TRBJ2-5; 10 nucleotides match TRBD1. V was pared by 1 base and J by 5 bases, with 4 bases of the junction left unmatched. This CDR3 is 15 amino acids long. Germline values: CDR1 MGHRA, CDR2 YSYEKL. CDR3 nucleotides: TGCGCCAGCAGCCAAGCGGACAGGGGGAGGGAGACCCAGTACTTC. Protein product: CASSQADRGRETQYF.

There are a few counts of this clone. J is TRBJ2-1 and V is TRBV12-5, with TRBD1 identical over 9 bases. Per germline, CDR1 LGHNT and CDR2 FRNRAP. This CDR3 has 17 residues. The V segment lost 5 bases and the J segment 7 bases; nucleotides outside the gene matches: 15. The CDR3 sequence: CASGIYDRGYRPNEQFF. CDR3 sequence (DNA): TGTGCTAGTGGTATATATGACAGGGGGTATAGGCCGAATGAGCAGTTCTTC.

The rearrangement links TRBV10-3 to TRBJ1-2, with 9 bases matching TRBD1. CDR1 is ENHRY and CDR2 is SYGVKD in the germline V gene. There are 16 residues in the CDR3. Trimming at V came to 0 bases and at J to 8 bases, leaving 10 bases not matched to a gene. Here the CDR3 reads CAISESGGTGWRGYTF. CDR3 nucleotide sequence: TGTGCCATCAGTGAGTCGGGAGGGACAGGGTGGCGCGGCTACACCTTC.

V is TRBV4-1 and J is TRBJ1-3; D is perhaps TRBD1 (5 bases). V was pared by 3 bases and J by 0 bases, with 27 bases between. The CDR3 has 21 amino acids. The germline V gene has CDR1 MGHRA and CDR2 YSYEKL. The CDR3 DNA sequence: TGCGCCAGCAGCCAGATCTGGGACGGGAGGGGATTCCCCAGCTCTGGAAACACCATATATTTT. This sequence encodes CASSQIWDGRGFPSSGNTIYF.

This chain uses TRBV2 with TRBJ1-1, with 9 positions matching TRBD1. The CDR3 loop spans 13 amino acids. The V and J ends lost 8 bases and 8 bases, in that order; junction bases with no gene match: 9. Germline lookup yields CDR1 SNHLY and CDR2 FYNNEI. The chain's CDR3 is CASFQQGAAEAFF. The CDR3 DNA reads TGTGCCAGCTTCCAACAGGGGGCGGCCGAAGCTTTCTTT.

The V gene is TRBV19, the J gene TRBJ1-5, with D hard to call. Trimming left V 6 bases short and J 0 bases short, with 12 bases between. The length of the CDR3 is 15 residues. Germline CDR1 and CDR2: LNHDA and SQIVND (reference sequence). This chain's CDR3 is CASRTKAISNQPQHF. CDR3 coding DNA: TGTGCCAGTAGGACAAAGGCTATTAGCAATCAGCCCCAGCATTTT.

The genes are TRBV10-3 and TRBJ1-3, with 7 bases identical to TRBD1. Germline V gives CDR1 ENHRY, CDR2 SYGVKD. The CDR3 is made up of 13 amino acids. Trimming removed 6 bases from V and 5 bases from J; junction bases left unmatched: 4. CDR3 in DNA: TGTGCCATCAGCCTGGACAGGAGAAACACCATATATTTT. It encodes CAISLDRRNTIYF.

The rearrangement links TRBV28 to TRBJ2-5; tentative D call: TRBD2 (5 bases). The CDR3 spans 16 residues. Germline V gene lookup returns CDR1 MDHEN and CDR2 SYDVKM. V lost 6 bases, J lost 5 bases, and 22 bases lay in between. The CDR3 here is CASSPTRGSRGETQYF. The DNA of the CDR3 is TGTGCCAGCAGCCCTACCCGAGGCTCAAGAGGGGAGACCCAGTACTTC.

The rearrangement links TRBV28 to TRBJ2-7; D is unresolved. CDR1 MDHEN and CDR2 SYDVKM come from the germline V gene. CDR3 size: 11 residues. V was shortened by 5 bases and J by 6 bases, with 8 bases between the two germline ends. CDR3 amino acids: CASSALVEQYF. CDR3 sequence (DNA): TGTGCCAGCAGTGCTTTAGTCGAGCAGTACTTC.

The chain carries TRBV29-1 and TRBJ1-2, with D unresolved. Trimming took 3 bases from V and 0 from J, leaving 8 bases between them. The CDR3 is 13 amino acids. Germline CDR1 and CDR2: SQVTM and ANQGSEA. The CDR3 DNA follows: TGCAGCGTTGAGGAGGTTACTAACTATGGCTACACCTTC. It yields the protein CSVEEVTNYGYTF.

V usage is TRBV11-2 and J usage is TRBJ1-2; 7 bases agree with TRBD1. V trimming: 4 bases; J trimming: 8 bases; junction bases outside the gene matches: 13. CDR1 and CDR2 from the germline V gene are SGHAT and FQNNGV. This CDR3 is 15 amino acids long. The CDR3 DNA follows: TGTGCCAGCAGCTCCTCCCCCGACAGGGCGTTAGGCTACACCTTC. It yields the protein CASSSSPDRALGYTF.

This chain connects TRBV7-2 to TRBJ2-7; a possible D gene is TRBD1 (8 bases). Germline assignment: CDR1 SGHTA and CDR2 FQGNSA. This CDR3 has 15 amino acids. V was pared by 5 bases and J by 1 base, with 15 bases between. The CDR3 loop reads CASSQAGQASYEQYF. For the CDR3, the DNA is TGTGCCAGCAGCCAAGCGGGACAGGCATCCTACGAGCAGTACTTC.

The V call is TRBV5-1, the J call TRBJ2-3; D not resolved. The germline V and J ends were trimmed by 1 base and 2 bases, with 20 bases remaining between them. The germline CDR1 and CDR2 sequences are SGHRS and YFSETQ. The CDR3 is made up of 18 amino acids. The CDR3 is CASSLTPRQGSTTDTQYF. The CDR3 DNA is TGCGCCAGCAGCTTGACCCCTCGACAAGGCTCCACCACAGATACGCAGTATTTT. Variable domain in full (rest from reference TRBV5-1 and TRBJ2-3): KAGVTQTPRYLIKTRGQQVTLSCSPISGHRSVSWYQQTPGQGLQFLFEYFSETQRNKGNFPGRFSGRQFSNSRSEMNVSTLELGDSALYLCASSLTPRQGSTTDTQYFGPGTRLTVL.